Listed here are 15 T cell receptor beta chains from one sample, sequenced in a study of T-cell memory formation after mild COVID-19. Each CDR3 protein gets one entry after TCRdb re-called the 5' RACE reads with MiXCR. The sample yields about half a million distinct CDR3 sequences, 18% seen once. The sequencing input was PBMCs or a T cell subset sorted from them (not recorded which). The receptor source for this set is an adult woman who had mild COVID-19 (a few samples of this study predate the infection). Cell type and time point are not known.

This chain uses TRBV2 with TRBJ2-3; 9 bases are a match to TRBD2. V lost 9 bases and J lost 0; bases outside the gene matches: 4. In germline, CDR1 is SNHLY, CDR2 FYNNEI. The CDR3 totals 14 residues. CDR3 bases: TGTGCCAGGCGACTAGCGGCTAGCACAGATACGCAGTATTTT. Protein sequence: CARRLAASTDTQYF.

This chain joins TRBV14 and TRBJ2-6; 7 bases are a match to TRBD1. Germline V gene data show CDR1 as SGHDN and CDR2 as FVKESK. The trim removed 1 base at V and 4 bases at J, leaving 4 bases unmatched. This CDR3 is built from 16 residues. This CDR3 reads CASSQGQGYGANVLTF. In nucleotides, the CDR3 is TGTGCCAGCAGCCAAGGACAGGGATACGGGGCCAACGTCCTGACTTTC.

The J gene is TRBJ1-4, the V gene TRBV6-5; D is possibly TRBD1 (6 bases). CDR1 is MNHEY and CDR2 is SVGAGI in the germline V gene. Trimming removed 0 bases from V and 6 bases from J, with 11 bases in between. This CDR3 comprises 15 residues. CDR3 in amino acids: CASSYSARGDEKLFF. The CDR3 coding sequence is TGTGCCAGCAGTTACTCGGCCAGGGGTGATGAAAAACTGTTTTTT.

The CDR3 is CASRSRDPATGELFF. CDR3 in DNA: TGTGCCAGCAGATCTCGGGACCCTGCCACCGGGGAGCTGTTTTTT. The gene calls are TRBV12-3 or TRBV12-4 and TRBJ2-2; TRBD1 or TRBD2 may be the D gene (5 bases each). The CDR3 sequence is 15 residues long. Trimming shortened V by 6 bases and J by 4 bases, and 15 bases separated the two germline ends.

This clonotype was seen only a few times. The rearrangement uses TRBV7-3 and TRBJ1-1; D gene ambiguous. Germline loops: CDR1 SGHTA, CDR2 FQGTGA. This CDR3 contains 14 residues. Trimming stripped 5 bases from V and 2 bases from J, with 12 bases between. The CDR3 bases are TGTGCCAGCAGCACCGGACGGCTCAACACTGAAGCTTTCTTT. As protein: CASSTGRLNTEAFF.

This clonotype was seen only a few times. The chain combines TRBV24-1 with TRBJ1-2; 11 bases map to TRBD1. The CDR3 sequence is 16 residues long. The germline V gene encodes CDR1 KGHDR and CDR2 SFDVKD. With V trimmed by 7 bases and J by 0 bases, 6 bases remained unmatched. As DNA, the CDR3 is TGTGCCACCAGCTGGGACAGGGGGTTTTCTAACTATGGCTACACCTTC. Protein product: CATSWDRGFSNYGYTF.

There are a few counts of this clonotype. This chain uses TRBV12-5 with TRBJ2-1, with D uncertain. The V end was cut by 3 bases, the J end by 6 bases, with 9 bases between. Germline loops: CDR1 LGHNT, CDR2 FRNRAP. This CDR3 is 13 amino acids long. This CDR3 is CASGFLVTNEQFF. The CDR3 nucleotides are TGTGCTAGTGGTTTTTTGGTGACCAATGAGCAGTTCTTC.

The CDR3 protein is CSARTAGVEGTQYF. The DNA of the CDR3 is TGCAGTGCTAGAACGGCTGGAGTAGAGGGTACGCAGTATTTT. V gene TRBV20-1 combines with J gene TRBJ2-3, with D maybe TRBD2 (5 bases). The V end lost 2 bases, the J end lost 8 bases, and 17 bases lay between the germline ends. Looked up from germline, CDR1 is DFQATT and CDR2 is SNEGSKA (reference sequence). The CDR3 consists of 14 residues.

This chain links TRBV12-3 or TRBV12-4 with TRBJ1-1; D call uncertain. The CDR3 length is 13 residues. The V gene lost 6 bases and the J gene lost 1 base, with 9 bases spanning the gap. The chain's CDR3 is CASSPLWNTEAFF. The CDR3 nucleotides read TGTGCCAGCAGCCCCCTGTGGAACACTGAAGCTTTCTTT.

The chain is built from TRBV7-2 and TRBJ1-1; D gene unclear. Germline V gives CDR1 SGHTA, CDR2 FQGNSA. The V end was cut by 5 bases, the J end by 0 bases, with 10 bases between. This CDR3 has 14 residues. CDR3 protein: CASSPERMNTEAFF. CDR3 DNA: TGTGCCAGCAGCCCCGAAAGGATGAACACTGAAGCTTTCTTT.

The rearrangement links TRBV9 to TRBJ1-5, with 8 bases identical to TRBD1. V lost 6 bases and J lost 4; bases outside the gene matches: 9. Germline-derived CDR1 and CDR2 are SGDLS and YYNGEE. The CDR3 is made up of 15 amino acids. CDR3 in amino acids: CASTPGTGANQPQHF. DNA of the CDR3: TGTGCCAGCACCCCCGGGACAGGCGCTAATCAGCCCCAGCATTTT.

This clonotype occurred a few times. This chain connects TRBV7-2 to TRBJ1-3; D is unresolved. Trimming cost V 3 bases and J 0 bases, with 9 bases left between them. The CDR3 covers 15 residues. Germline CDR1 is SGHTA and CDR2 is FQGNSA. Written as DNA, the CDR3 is TGTGCCAGCAGCTTGATTCTAAGCTCTGGAAACACCATATATTTT. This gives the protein CASSLILSSGNTIYF.

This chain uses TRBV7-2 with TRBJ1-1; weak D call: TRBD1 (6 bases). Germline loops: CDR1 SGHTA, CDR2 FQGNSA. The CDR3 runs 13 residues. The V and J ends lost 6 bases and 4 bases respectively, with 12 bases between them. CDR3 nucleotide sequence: TGTGCCAGCAGGGACAGAGTACCCACTGAAGCTTTCTTT. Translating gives CASRDRVPTEAFF.

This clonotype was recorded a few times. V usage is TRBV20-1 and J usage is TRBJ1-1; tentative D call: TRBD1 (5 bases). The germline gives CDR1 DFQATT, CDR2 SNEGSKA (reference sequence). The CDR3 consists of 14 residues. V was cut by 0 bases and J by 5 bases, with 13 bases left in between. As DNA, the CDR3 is TGCAGTGCTAGAGATGGGGGGACGGGAACTGAAGCTTTCTTT. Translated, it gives CSARDGGTGTEAFF.

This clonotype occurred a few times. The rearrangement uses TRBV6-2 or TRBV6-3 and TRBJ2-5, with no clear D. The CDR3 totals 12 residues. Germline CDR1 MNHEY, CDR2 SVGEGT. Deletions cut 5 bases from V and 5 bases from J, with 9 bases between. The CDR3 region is CASSDALETQYF. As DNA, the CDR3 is TGTGCCAGCAGTGATGCCTTGGAGACCCAGTACTTC.